A single sample is the source of the 20 T cell receptor beta chains below, sequenced in a study of T cell responses to AZD1222 COVID-19 vaccine (TCRdb year 2021). To prepare the library, the immunoSEQ multiplex PCR assay was applied. In its TCRdb copy, this immuneACCESS table keeps in-frame sequences only and misses some clones. Where compared with another copy, unresolved V genes explain less than half of these, and the others have no known cause. For this sample the table gives about 110,000 clones, of which about 86% were detected only once. The ten largest clonotypes hold around 9.9% of the sample. The time point label, as the study defines it: baseline before first vaccination. This specimen consisted of peripheral blood, obtained on day 0 of AZD1222 vaccination. Source of these receptors: an adult in good health.

The V gene is TRBV9, the J gene TRBJ1-5; D is uncertain. Trimming removed 4 bases from V and 4 bases from J, with 12 bases in between. The CDR3 runs 14 residues. Germline values: CDR1 SGDLS, CDR2 YYNGEE. The CDR3 sequence: CASSPYGENQPQHF. The CDR3 nucleotides read TGTGCCAGCAGCCCCTACGGCGAAAATCAGCCCCAGCATTTT.

Only a few counts were recorded for this clone. The CDR3 DNA reads TGTGCCAGTGCGATGTCCCTCCCCAATCAGCCCCAGCATTTT. Its protein is CASAMSLPNQPQHF. The chain joins TRBV28 to TRBJ1-5; D not certain. Germline values: CDR1 MDHEN, CDR2 SYDVKM. V gave up 9 bases and J gave up 3 bases, with 15 bases separating them. This CDR3 comprises 14 residues.

The chain has TRBV27 and TRBJ1-5, with a weak D call TRBD1 (6 bases). CDR1 MNHEY and CDR2 SMNVEV come from the germline V gene (reference sequence). Trimming removed 1 base from V and 5 bases from J, with 9 bases in between. This CDR3 has 14 residues. The CDR3 spells CASSLWGRDQPQHF. Written as DNA, the CDR3 is TGTGCCAGCAGTTTATGGGGGCGGGATCAGCCCCAGCATTTT.

The gene calls are TRBV5-1 and TRBJ1-3, with a weak D call TRBD1 (6 bases). The germline V gene encodes CDR1 SGHRS and CDR2 YFSETQ. CDR3 length equals 15 residues. The germline V and J ends were trimmed by 3 bases and 4 bases, with 14 bases remaining between them. This CDR3 reads CASSSRAQGGNTIYF. The CDR3 region has the DNA TGCGCCAGCAGCTCCCGGGCTCAGGGGGGAAACACCATATATTTT.

This clone has a single count. The chain couples TRBV6-5 to TRBJ2-7; maybe TRBD1 (5 bases). V was trimmed by 2 bases and J by 3 bases, leaving 17 bases between them. Germline V gives CDR1 MNHEY, CDR2 SVGAGI. The CDR3 is 16 amino acids. CDR3 region: CASSYGTGQGFYEQYF. CDR3 nucleotide sequence: TGTGCCAGCAGTTACGGCACCGGCCAGGGCTTCTACGAGCAGTACTTC.

In its sample, this clone was seen once. The rearrangement uses TRBV7-6 and TRBJ2-6; TRBD2 might be the D (5 bases). This CDR3 spans 17 amino acids. CDR1 is SGHVS and CDR2 is FNYEAQ in the germline V gene. With 4 bases removed from V and 0 bases from J, the gap between germline ends came to 13 bases. CDR3 sequence (DNA): TGTGCCAGCAGCTCGGATCCGGGATTCTCTGGGGCCAACGTCCTGACTTTC. Translation gives CASSSDPGFSGANVLTF.

The rearrangement links TRBV28 to TRBJ1-2; D ambiguous. CDR3 length equals 15 residues. The V end lost 4 bases, the J end lost 4 bases, and 16 bases lay between the germline ends. Germline V gives CDR1 MDHEN, CDR2 SYDVKM. CDR3 in amino acids: CASSSPNNPGYGYTF. CDR3 DNA: TGTGCCAGCAGTTCCCCTAATAATCCCGGCTATGGCTACACCTTC.

Only a few counts were recorded for this clone. V and J are TRBV19 and TRBJ1-2; perhaps TRBD1 as D (5 bases). The CDR3 runs 16 residues. Trimming took off 5 bases at V and 0 bases at J, with 16 bases between the two ends. Per germline, CDR1 LNHDA and CDR2 SQIVND (reference sequence). The CDR3 DNA sequence: TGTGCCAGTAGTCCCTCCGGGACGGAAGCTAACTATGGCTACACCTTC. It translates to CASSPSGTEANYGYTF.

This clone was seen a handful of times. The chain carries TRBV18 and TRBJ2-7; 9 bases match TRBD2. The CDR3 covers 14 residues. The V segment lost 3 bases and the J segment 4 bases; nucleotides outside the gene matches: 4. CDR1 KGHSH and CDR2 LQKENI come from the germline V gene. This chain's CDR3 is CASSPREGRYEQYF. As DNA, the CDR3 is TGTGCCAGCTCACCGCGGGAGGGCCGGTACGAGCAGTACTTC. The full variable domain, with the rest looked up from reference TRBV18 and TRBJ2-7, is NAGVMQNPRHLVRRRGQEARLRCSPMKGHSHVYWYRQLPEEGLKFMVYLQKENIIDESGMPKERFSAEFPKEGPSILRIQQVVRGDSAAYFCASSPREGRYEQYFGPGTRLTVT.

The V and J genes are TRBV7-2 and TRBJ1-3, with unresolved D. Germline values: CDR1 SGHTA, CDR2 FQGNSA. CDR3 length: 15 amino acids. Trimming took 2 bases from V and 0 from J, leaving 8 bases between them. CDR3 in amino acids: CASSLWESSGNTIYF. The CDR3, as DNA: TGTGCCAGCAGCTTATGGGAGAGCTCTGGAAACACCATATATTTT.

Written as DNA, the CDR3 is TGCAGCGTTGAAGATCTGGAGGTCGTGGCGCAGTATTTT. It encodes CSVEDLEVVAQYF. V is TRBV29-1 and J is TRBJ2-3; the D gene is possibly TRBD2 (5 bases). This CDR3 is 13 amino acids long. V dropped 0 bases and J dropped 10 bases, with 14 bases sitting between them. The germline gives CDR1 SQVTM, CDR2 ANQGSEA.

The gene calls are TRBV12-3 or TRBV12-4 and TRBJ2-3; D is unclear. This CDR3 region has 13 residues. Trimming took off 6 bases at V and 0 bases at J, with 7 bases between the two ends. The CDR3 DNA reads TGTGCCAGCAGGGCCATGAGCACAGATACGCAGTATTTT. It yields the protein CASRAMSTDTQYF.

This clone showed up just once. The chain uses TRBV7-9 and TRBJ1-5; D ambiguous. The germline V and J ends were trimmed by 1 base and 3 bases, with 7 bases remaining between them. Germline CDR1 reads SEHNR; CDR2 reads FQNEAQ (reference sequence). The CDR3 spans 14 residues. CDR3 in DNA: TGTGCCAGCAGCTTAGGTTCAAACAATCAGCCCCAGCATTTT. It yields the protein CASSLGSNNQPQHF.

The chain employs TRBV30 and TRBJ2-7, with D perhaps TRBD1 (6 bases). Germline V gene lookup returns CDR1 GTSNPN and CDR2 SVGIG (reference sequence). The CDR3 length is 14 residues. V was shortened by 3 bases and J by 3 bases, with 15 bases between the two germline ends. CDR3 loop: CAWRLGQSYYEQYF. The DNA for the CDR3 is TGTGCCTGGAGGTTAGGACAGTCTTACTACGAGCAGTACTTC.

This chain uses TRBV28 with TRBJ1-1; D unclear. V was pared by 8 bases and J by 0 bases, with 10 bases between. The CDR3 spans 13 residues. The germline V gene encodes CDR1 MDHEN and CDR2 SYDVKM. CDR3 nucleotide sequence: TGTGCCAGCCACGGGTCCATGAACACTGAAGCTTTCTTT. Translated: CASHGSMNTEAFF.

Written as DNA, the CDR3 is TGTGCCAGCAGTTCCCTAGCGGGGAGGGGGGAGACCCAGTACTTC. Protein: CASSSLAGRGETQYF. This rearrangement joins TRBV27 to TRBJ2-5, with 9 bases lining up with TRBD2. The V segment lost 4 bases and the J segment 5 bases; nucleotides outside the gene matches: 8. Germline lookup yields CDR1 MNHEY and CDR2 SMNVEV (reference sequence). This CDR3 comprises 15 residues.

This clone occurred once. The chain combines TRBV2 with TRBJ1-6, with D tentatively TRBD1 (5 bases). Germline lookup yields CDR1 SNHLY and CDR2 FYNNEI. Trimming took 7 bases from V and 1 from J, leaving 17 bases between them. The length of the CDR3 is 17 residues. The CDR3 sequence is CASKRGVQSSYNSPLHF. The DNA of the CDR3 is TGTGCCAGCAAGCGGGGGGTGCAGAGTTCCTATAATTCACCCCTCCACTTT.

This sequence joins TRBV28 and TRBJ1-6; TRBD1 aligns across 7 bases. The CDR3 sequence is 17 residues long. Germline values: CDR1 MDHEN, CDR2 SYDVKM. Trimming cost V 4 bases and J 6 bases; bases outside gene matches: 12. CDR3 sequence: CASSSDLTGTANSPLHF. The DNA of the CDR3 is TGTGCCAGCAGTTCCGACCTTACCGGGACAGCTAATTCACCCCTCCACTTT.

The J gene is TRBJ1-1, the V gene TRBV4-1, with D perhaps TRBD1 (5 bases). This CDR3 is 15 amino acids long. Between the trimmed V and J ends, which lost 2 bases and 0 bases, there was a span of 10 bases. From germline, CDR1 is MGHRA and CDR2 YSYEKL. CDR3 sequence (DNA): TGCGCCAGCAGCCAACGACAGTCTATGAACACTGAAGCTTTCTTT. Its translation: CASSQRQSMNTEAFF.

Only one count was recorded for this clone. The chain combines TRBV4-1 with TRBJ2-3, with 7 bases matching TRBD2. Losses at the gene ends were 4 bases for V and 1 base for J; bases not matched to a gene: 5. The CDR3 spans 15 residues. Germline CDR1 and CDR2: MGHRA and YSYEKL. This CDR3 reads CASSRQTSRTDTQYF. CDR3 bases: TGCGCCAGCAGCCGACAGACTAGCCGCACAGATACGCAGTATTTT.